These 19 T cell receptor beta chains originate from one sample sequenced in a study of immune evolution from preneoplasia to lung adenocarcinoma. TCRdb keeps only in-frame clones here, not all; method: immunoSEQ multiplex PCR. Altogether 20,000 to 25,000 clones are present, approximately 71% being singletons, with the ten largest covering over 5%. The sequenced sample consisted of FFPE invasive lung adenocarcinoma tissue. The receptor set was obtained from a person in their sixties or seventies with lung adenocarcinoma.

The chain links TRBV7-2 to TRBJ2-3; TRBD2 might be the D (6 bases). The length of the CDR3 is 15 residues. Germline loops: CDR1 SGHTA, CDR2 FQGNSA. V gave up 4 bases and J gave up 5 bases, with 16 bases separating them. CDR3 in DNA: TGTGCCAGCAGCTCCGCCCCCCGTAGCGGAGATACGCAGTATTTT. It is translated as CASSSAPRSGDTQYF.

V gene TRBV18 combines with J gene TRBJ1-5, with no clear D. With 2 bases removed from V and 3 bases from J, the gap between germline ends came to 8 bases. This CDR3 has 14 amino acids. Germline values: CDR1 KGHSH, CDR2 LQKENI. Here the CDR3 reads CASSPYRDNQPQHF. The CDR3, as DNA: TGTGCCAGCTCACCATATCGCGACAATCAGCCCCAGCATTTT.

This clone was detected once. Here the CDR3 reads CASSAPSGGDTQYF. CDR3 nucleotide sequence: TGTGCCAGCAGCGCACCCTCAGGGGGGGATACGCAGTATTTT. This chain connects TRBV5-6 to TRBJ2-3, with D perhaps matching TRBD1 (7 bases). Germline V gene data show CDR1 as SGHDT and CDR2 as YYEEEE. Deletions cut 4 bases from V and 6 bases from J, with 15 bases between. CDR3 length equals 14 residues.

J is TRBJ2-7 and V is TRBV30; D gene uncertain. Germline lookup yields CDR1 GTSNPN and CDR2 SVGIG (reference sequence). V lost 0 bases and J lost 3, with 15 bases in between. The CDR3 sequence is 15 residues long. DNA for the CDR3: TGTGCCTGGAGTGTAAGGCTAGAAATAATCTACGAGCAGTACTTC. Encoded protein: CAWSVRLEIIYEQYF.

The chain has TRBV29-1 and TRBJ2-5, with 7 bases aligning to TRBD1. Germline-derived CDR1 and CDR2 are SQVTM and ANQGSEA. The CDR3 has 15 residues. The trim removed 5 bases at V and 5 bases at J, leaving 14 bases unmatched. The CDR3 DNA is TGCAGCGTTCCTCGACAGGGCTCCCGCCGGGAGACCCAGTACTTC. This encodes CSVPRQGSRRETQYF.

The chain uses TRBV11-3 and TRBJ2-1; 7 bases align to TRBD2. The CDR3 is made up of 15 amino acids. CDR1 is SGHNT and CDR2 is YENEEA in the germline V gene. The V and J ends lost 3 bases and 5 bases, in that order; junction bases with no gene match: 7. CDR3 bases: TGTGCCAGCAGCTTTGGGGGAGGGCCTCACAATGAGCAGTTCTTC. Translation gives CASSFGGGPHNEQFF.

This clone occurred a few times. For the CDR3, the DNA is TGCGCCAGCAGTAGACAGGCGGGCGGATTAGAGCAGTTCTTC. Protein product: CASSRQAGGLEQFF. The gene calls are TRBV10-1 and TRBJ2-1, with D perhaps TRBD1 (6 bases). Deletions cut 5 bases from V and 10 bases from J, with 18 bases between. The CDR3 contains 14 residues. Looked up from germline, CDR1 is WNHNN and CDR2 is SYGVQD (reference sequence).

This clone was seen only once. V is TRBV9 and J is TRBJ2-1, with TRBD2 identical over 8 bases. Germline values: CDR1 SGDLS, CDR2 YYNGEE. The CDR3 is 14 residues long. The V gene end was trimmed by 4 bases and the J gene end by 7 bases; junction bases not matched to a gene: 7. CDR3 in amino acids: CASSPREGWNEQFF. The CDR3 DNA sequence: TGTGCCAGCAGCCCCCGGGAGGGGTGGAATGAGCAGTTCTTC.

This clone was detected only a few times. DNA for the CDR3: TGCGCCAGCAGTGAGACAGGGGGAGGTGGCAATCAGCCCCAGCATTTT. Translated, it gives CASSETGGGGNQPQHF. This chain connects TRBV10-2 to TRBJ1-5, with 8 bases aligning to TRBD1. Germline CDR1 WSHSY, CDR2 SAAADI. There are 16 residues in the CDR3. Trimming at V came to 2 bases and at J to 2 bases, leaving 5 bases not matched to a gene.

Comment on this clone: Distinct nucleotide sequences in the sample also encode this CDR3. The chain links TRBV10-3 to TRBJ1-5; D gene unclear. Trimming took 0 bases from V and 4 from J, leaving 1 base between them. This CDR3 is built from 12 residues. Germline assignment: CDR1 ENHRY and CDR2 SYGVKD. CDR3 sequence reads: CAISESNQPQHF. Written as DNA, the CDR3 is TGTGCCATCAGTGAGTCGAATCAGCCCCAGCATTTT.

The CDR3 nucleotides read TGTGCCAGCAGTCCGCAGACAGGGGCTGTGCAGTTCTTC. It translates to CASSPQTGAVQFF. V and J are TRBV6-1 and TRBJ2-1, with 8 bases that match TRBD1. Trimming removed 5 bases from V and 12 bases from J; junction bases left unmatched: 9. The germline CDR1 and CDR2 sequences are MNHNS and SASEGT. The CDR3 sequence is 13 residues long.

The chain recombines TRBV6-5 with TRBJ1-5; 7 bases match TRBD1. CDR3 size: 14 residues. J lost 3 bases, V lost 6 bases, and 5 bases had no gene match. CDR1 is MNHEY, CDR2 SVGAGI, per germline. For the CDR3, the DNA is TGTGCCAGCAGGCGGGGACAGTCCAATCAGCCCCAGCATTTT. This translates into CASRRGQSNQPQHF.

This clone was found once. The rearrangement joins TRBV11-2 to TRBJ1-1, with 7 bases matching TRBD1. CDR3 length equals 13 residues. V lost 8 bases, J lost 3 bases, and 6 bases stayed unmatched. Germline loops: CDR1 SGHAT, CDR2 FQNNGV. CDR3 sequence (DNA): TGTGCCAGCGGCAACAGGGGAGACACTGAAGCTTTCTTT. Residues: CASGNRGDTEAFF.

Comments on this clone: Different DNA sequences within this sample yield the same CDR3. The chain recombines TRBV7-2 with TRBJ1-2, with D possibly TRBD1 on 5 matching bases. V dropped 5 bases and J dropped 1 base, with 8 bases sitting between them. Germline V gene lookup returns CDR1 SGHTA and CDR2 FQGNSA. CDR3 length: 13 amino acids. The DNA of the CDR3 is TGTGCCAGCAGCCAAGACAGTAACTATGGCTACACCTTC. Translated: CASSQDSNYGYTF.

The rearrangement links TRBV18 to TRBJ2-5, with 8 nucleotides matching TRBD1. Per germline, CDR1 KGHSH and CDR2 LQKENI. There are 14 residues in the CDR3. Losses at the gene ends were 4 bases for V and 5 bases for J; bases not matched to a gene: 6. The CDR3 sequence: CASSLRTGPETQYF. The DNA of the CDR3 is TGTGCCAGCTCACTACGGACAGGGCCGGAGACCCAGTACTTC. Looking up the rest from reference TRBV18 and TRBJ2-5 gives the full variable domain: NAGVMQNPRHLVRRRGQEARLRCSPMKGHSHVYWYRQLPEEGLKFMVYLQKENIIDESGMPKERFSAEFPKEGPSILRIQQVVRGDSAAYFCASSLRTGPETQYFGPGTRLLVL.

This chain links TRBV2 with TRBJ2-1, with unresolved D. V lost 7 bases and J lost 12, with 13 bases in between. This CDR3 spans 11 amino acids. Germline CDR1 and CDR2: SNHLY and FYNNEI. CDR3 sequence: CASTLAGRQFF. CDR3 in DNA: TGTGCCAGCACCCTCGCAGGACGGCAGTTCTTC.

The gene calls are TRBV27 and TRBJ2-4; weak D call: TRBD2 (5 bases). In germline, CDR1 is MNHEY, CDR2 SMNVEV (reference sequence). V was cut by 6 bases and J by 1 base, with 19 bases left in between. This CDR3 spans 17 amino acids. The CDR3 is CASSPLILGSAKNIQYF. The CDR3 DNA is TGTGCCAGCAGCCCCCTGATTTTGGGGAGTGCCAAAAACATTCAGTACTTC.

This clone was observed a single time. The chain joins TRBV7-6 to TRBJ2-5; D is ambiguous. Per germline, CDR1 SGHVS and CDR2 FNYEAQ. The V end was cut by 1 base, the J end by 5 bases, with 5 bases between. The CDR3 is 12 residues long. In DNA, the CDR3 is TGTGCCAGCAGCTTAGTTTTCGAGACCCAGTACTTC. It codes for CASSLVFETQYF.

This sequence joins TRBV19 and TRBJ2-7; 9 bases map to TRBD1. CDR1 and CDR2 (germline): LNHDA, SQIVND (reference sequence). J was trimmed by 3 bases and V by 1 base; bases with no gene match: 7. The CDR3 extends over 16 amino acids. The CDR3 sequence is CASSIGAGQGVYEQYF. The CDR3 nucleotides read TGTGCCAGTAGTATAGGGGCGGGACAGGGAGTCTACGAGCAGTACTTC. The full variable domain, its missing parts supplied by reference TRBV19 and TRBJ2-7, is DGGITQSPKYLFRKEGQNVTLSCEQNLNHDAMYWYRQDPGQGLRLIYYSQIVNDFQKGDIAEGYSVSREKKESFPLTVTSAQKNPTAFYLCASSIGAGQGVYEQYFGPGTRLTVT.